There are many counts of the clone carrying this T cell receptor (beta chain). Its antigen is as yet unknown. V lost 5 bases and J lost 0, with 8 bases in between. Germline loops: CDR1 SGHAT, CDR2 FQNNGV. This CDR3 is built from 13 residues. The sample comes from a study of tumor-infiltrating lymphocytes in primary liver carcinoma. General study findings and limits: A significantly higher top-250-clone fraction was found in tumors than in blood (p = 0.039).

Researchers generated TCR beta cDNA from around 0.55 ug of total RNA, relying on a constant-region primer. Generation of the TCR beta libraries relied on three nested multiplex PCR rounds using slightly modified ARM-PCR. Running around 9 cycles apiece, the first two PCR rounds relied on TRBV1-TRBV30 forward primers together with a C-beta reverse primer. A single record per CDR3 protein comes from TCRdb applying MiXCR to the multiplex PCR reads. Counted here are 150,000 to 200,000 distinct CDR3 sequences, about 60% occurring once; the ten biggest clones make up 70% to 80%. Germline DNA was also extracted, and blood RNA derived from unsorted whole blood.

The chain links TRBV11-2 to TRBJ2-7; possible D gene TRBD1, 6 bases. The sample taken for sequencing was peripheral blood. This receptor was identified in a man aged 35 to 55 with primary liver carcinoma and hepatitis B virus infection. CDR3 DNA sequence: TGTGCCAGCAGCGACAGGTACTCCTACGAGCAGTACTTC. This encodes CASSDRYSYEQYF.